This T cell receptor (beta chain) was retrieved from a study of shared clonotypes between healthy human individuals. Germline V gene sequence: CDR1 MGHRA, CDR2 YSYEKL. The V gene lost 1 base and the J gene lost 6 bases, with 2 bases spanning the gap. The CDR3 runs to 11 residues. Only in-frame clones appear in the TCRdb table, and some are missing; sequencing was by immunoSEQ multiplex PCR. Here the sample spans hundreds of thousands of clones, 74% being singletons. Study-wide results and caveats: Genetic and exposure-history diversity was limited by the small donor number. Naive subsets typically showed greater estimated richness than memory subsets. The study found lower generation probabilities in non-shared clonotypes than in those shared by all four donors.

The table lists this clone with many counts. What it binds is not known. The receptor was isolated from a woman under 40 in good health. Sequenced: memory CD4+ T cells sorted from blood. Subset here: CD45RA-negative fraction. V gene TRBV4-1 combines with J gene TRBJ2-3; no reliable D call. The CDR3 reads CASSQVDTQYF. In DNA form, the CDR3 reads TGCGCCAGCAGCCAAGTGGATACGCAGTATTTT.